These T cell receptor beta chains were read from a single sample in a study of vaccination and CD4 T cells after COVID-19. TCRdb used MiXCR to reprocess the PCR reads, holding one entry per CDR3 protein. The profile covers some 15,000 distinct CDR3 sequences, with 58% appearing a single time and 12% taken by the ten largest. No antigen has been identified for these receptors. The sequenced material came from CD4+ T cells from blood, cultured in vitro. These TCRs come from a human donor who had recovered from COVID-19. Both conserved end residues are part of each CDR3. The D gene is left open where the match is weak. Rows give clone size only sometimes, using once, few, many, or a class for an expanded clone.

clone size	V gene	J gene	D gene	CDR3 protein	CDR3 DNA
NA	TRBV6-1	TRBJ2-6	NA	CASSEGRRRANVLTF	TGTGCCAGCAGTGAAGGCAGGAGAAGGGCCAACGTCCTGACTTTC
NA	TRBV6-1	TRBJ2-3	TRBD2	CATQGGGSGRNTQYF	TGTGCCACCCAGGGGGGGGGTAGCGGGAGAAATACGCAGTATTTT
NA	TRBV6-1	TRBJ2-5	NA	CASSLRGAGFQETQYF	TGTGCCAGCAGCCTTCGTGGGGCGGGCTTTCAAGAGACCCAGTACTTC
NA	TRBV28	TRBJ2-6	NA	CASSLLGGAGFSGANVLTF	TGTGCCAGCAGTTTGTTGGGGGGGGCGGGGTTTTCTGGGGCCAACGTCCTGACTTTC
NA	TRBV21-1	TRBJ1-5	NA	CASRKEWVSNQPQHF	TGTGCCAGCAGAAAAGAATGGGTGAGCAATCAGCCCCAGCATTTT
NA	TRBV6-4	TRBJ2-1	TRBD2	CASSDSLSGSNEQFF	TGTGCCAGCAGTGACTCGCTTAGCGGGAGCAATGAGCAGTTCTTC
NA	TRBV10-2	TRBJ1-3	TRBD1	CASRDFGQGSSGNTIYF	TGCGCCAGCAGGGACTTCGGACAGGGAAGCTCTGGAAACACCATATATTTT
NA	TRBV7-2	TRBJ2-7	NA	CASSFLGSSYEQYF	TGTGCCAGCAGCTTTCTAGGGAGCTCCTACGAGCAGTACTTC
NA	TRBV10-1	TRBJ1-1	NA	CASRSSRNTEAFF	TGCGCCAGCAGGTCCTCGCGAAACACTGAAGCTTTCTTT
NA	TRBV28	TRBJ1-5	TRBD1	CASSHTGTGVGNQPQHF	TGTGCCAGCAGCCACACCGGGACAGGGGTTGGCAATCAGCCCCAGCATTTT
few	TRBV2	TRBJ2-3	TRBD2	CASSASEAGSTDTQYF	TGTGCCAGCAGTGCCTCCGAAGCGGGAAGCACAGATACGCAGTATTTT
NA	TRBV6-1	TRBJ2-7	TRBD1	CASRAGQGGEQYF	TGTGCCAGCAGGGCGGGACAGGGCGGCGAGCAGTACTTC
few	TRBV19	TRBJ1-2	TRBD1	CASSTTGGGGYTF	TGTGCCAGTAGTACGACAGGGGGAGGCGGCTACACCTTC
NA	TRBV19	TRBJ1-5	NA	CASSIVWQSNQPQHF	TGTGCCAGTAGTATAGTGTGGCAGAGCAATCAGCCCCAGCATTTT
NA	TRBV6-1	TRBJ1-1	NA	CASSDGREYTEAFF	TGTGCCAGCAGTGATGGGAGGGAGTACACTGAAGCTTTCTTT
NA	TRBV4-1	TRBJ2-5	TRBD2	CASSYPGLAVQQETQYF	TGCGCCAGCAGCTATCCGGGACTAGCGGTGCAGCAAGAGACCCAGTACTTC
NA	TRBV12-3/TRBV12-4	TRBJ2-5	TRBD2	CASSSGLGSETQYF	TGTGCCAGCAGTTCCGGACTAGGGAGTGAGACCCAGTACTTC
few	TRBV2	TRBJ1-2	TRBD1	CAIGQGFVGGYTF	TGTGCCATAGGACAGGGGTTTGTGGGTGGCTACACCTTC
NA	TRBV7-9	TRBJ1-1	NA	CASSLQELGAFF	TGTGCCAGCAGCTTACAAGAGTTGGGAGCTTTCTTT
few	TRBV11-2	TRBJ2-3	TRBD2	CASSRGGGVDTQYF	TGTGCCAGCAGCCGCGGCGGGGGGGTAGATACGCAGTATTTT
NA	TRBV24-1	TRBJ1-1	NA	CATSETLTEAFF	TGTGCCACCAGTGAGACACTCACTGAAGCTTTCTTT
NA	TRBV10-3	TRBJ1-1	TRBD1	CAISRQGAGMNTEAFF	TGTGCCATCAGCCGACAGGGGGCCGGGATGAACACTGAAGCTTTCTTT
few	TRBV20-1	TRBJ2-7	NA	CSARDYGSSYEQYF	TGCAGTGCTAGAGATTACGGATCGTCCTACGAGCAGTACTTC
few	TRBV10-1	TRBJ2-2	NA	CASSDLGELFF	TGCGCCAGCAGTGACTTGGGGGAGCTGTTTTTT
NA	TRBV30	TRBJ1-6	NA	CAWGTGSYNSPLHF	TGTGCCTGGGGGACCGGCTCCTATAATTCACCCCTCCACTTT
NA	TRBV19	TRBJ1-1	NA	CASSMLRGDTEAFF	TGTGCCAGTAGTATGCTGCGGGGGGACACTGAAGCTTTCTTT
NA	TRBV7-9	TRBJ2-7	TRBD1	CASSRGQGYEQYF	TGTGCCAGCAGCCGCGGACAGGGCTACGAGCAGTACTTC
NA	TRBV7-8	TRBJ1-3	TRBD1	CASSPSGTGHTIYF	TGTGCCAGCAGCCCCTCCGGGACAGGCCACACCATATATTTT
NA	TRBV7-2	TRBJ2-5	TRBD1	CASSLSTGGGQETQYF	TGTGCCAGCAGCTTAAGTACAGGGGGAGGCCAAGAGACCCAGTACTTC
NA	TRBV20-1	TRBJ2-3	NA	CSARQHSGTDTQYF	TGCAGTGCTAGACAGCACTCTGGCACAGATACGCAGTATTTT
few	TRBV20-1	TRBJ2-5	NA	CSARKTAQETQYF	TGCAGTGCTAGGAAGACAGCCCAAGAGACCCAGTACTTC
NA	TRBV12-3/TRBV12-4	TRBJ2-1	NA	CASSLALLVSNEQFF	TGTGCCAGCAGTTTAGCGCTGCTAGTATCCAATGAGCAGTTCTTC
NA	TRBV21-1	TRBJ2-7	NA	CASSKRRLAGKNEQYF	TGTGCCAGCAGCAAGAGAAGACTAGCGGGGAAGAACGAGCAGTACTTC
NA	TRBV20-1	TRBJ2-5	TRBD2	CSASGSGGYGETQYF	TGCAGTGCTAGTGGATCGGGGGGATATGGAGAGACCCAGTACTTC
NA	TRBV10-3	TRBJ2-5	TRBD1	CAISERTGGETQYF	TGTGCCATCAGTGAACGGACAGGGGGAGAGACCCAGTACTTC
NA	TRBV27	TRBJ2-5	NA	CASSLSPKKETQYF	TGTGCCAGCAGTTTATCCCCCAAAAAAGAGACCCAGTACTTC
few	TRBV19	TRBJ1-5	NA	CASSMEGVSDQPQHF	TGTGCCAGTAGTATGGAGGGGGTCTCGGATCAGCCCCAGCATTTT
few	TRBV6-1	TRBJ1-5	TRBD1	CASSPGQGHQPQHF	TGTGCCAGCAGCCCGGGACAGGGGCATCAGCCCCAGCATTTT
NA	TRBV7-3	TRBJ1-1	TRBD1	CASSQGQGNTEAFF	TGTGCCAGCAGCCAAGGACAGGGAAACACTGAAGCTTTCTTT
few	TRBV7-9	TRBJ2-2	NA	CASSLEWRGNTGELFF	TGTGCCAGCAGCTTAGAGTGGCGGGGGAACACCGGGGAGCTGTTTTTT